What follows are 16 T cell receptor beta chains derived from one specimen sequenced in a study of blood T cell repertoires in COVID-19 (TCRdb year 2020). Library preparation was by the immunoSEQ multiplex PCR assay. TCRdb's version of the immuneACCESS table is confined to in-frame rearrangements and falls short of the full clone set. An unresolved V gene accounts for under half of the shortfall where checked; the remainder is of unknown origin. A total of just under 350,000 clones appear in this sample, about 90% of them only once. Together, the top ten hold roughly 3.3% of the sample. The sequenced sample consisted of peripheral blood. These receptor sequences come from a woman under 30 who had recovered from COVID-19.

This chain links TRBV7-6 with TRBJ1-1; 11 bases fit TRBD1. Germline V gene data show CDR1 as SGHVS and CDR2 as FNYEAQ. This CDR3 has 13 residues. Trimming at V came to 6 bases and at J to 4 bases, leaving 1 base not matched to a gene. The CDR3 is CASRGTGGTEAFF. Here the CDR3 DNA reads TGTGCCAGCAGAGGGACAGGGGGCACTGAAGCTTTCTTT.

The CDR3 bases are TGTGCCAGCACCCGGAGAGGGGGCTATGGCTACACCTTC. Translating it yields CASTRRGGYGYTF. The genes are TRBV27 and TRBJ1-2; D may be TRBD1 (6 bases). This CDR3 is 13 amino acids long. Trimming left V 7 bases short and J 4 bases short, with 13 bases between. The V gene's germline CDR1 is MNHEY and CDR2 SMNVEV (reference sequence).

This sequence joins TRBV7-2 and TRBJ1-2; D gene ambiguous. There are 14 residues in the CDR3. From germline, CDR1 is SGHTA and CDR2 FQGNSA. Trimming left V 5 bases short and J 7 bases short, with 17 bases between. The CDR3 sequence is CASSPGRRLGGYTF. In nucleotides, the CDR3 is TGTGCCAGCAGCCCGGGAAGGCGGTTGGGTGGCTACACCTTC. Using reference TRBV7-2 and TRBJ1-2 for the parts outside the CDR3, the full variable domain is GAGVSQSPSNKVTEKGKDVELRCDPISGHTALYWYRQSLGQGLEFLIYFQGNSAPDKSGLPSDRFSAERTGGSVSTLTIQRTQQEDSAVYLCASSPGRRLGGYTFGSGTRLTVV.

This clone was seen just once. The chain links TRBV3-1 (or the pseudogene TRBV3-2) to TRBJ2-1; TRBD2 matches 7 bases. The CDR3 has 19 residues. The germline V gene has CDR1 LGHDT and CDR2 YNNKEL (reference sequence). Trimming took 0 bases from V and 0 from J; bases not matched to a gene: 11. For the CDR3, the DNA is TGTGCCAGCAGCCAAGATCCGACTAGCCCACGGGGCTCCTACAATGAGCAGTTCTTC. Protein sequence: CASSQDPTSPRGSYNEQFF.

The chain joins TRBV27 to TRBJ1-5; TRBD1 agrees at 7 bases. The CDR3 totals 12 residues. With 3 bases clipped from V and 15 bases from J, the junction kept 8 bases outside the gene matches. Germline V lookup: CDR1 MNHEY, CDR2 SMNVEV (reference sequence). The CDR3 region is CASSFHRGRPHF. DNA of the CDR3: TGTGCCAGCAGTTTCCACAGGGGCCGCCCGCATTTT.

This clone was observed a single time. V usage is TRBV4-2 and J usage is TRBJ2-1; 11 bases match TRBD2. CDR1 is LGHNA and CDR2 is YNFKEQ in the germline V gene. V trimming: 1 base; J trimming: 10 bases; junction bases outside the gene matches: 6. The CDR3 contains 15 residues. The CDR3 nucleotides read TGTGCCAGCAGCCAAGTAGCGGGAGGGCCGGGAGAGCAGTTCTTC. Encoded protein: CASSQVAGGPGEQFF.

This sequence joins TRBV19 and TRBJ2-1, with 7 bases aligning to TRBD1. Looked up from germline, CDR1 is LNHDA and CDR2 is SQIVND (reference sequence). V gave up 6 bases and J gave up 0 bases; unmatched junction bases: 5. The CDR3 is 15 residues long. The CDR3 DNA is TGTGCCAGTAGGCCACAGGGGAGCTCCTACAATGAGCAGTTCTTC. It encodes CASRPQGSSYNEQFF.

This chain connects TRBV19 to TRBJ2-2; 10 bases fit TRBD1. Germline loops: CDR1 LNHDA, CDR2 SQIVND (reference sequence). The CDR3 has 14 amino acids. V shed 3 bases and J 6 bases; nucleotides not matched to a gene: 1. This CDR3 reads CASSIDRGPGELFF. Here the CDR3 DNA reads TGTGCCAGTAGTATCGACAGGGGGCCCGGGGAGCTGTTTTTT. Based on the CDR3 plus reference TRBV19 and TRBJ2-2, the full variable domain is DGGITQSPKYLFRKEGQNVTLSCEQNLNHDAMYWYRQDPGQGLRLIYYSQIVNDFQKGDIAEGYSVSREKKESFPLTVTSAQKNPTAFYLCASSIDRGPGELFFGEGSRLTVL.

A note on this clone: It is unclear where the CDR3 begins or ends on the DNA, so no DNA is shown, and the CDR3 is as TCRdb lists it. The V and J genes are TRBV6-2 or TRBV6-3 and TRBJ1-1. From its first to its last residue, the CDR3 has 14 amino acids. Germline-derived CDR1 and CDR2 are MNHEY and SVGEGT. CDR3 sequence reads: CASSYTFGSAEAFF.

The CDR3 protein is CASSYHPGQSNNEQFF. The CDR3 nucleotides read TGTGCCAGCAGTTACCATCCGGGACAAAGCAACAATGAGCAGTTCTTC. V gene TRBV13 combines with J gene TRBJ2-1; the D gene is possibly TRBD1 (6 bases). V was shortened by 6 bases and J by 5 bases, with 20 bases between the two germline ends. The germline V gene has CDR1 PRHDT and CDR2 FYEKMQ (reference sequence). This CDR3 has 16 residues.

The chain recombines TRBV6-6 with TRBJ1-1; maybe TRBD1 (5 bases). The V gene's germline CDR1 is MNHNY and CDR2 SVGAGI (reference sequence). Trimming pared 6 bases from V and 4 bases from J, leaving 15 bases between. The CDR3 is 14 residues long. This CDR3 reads CASRIRGTGTEAFF. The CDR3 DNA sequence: TGTGCCAGCAGGATTAGAGGAACAGGCACTGAAGCTTTCTTT.

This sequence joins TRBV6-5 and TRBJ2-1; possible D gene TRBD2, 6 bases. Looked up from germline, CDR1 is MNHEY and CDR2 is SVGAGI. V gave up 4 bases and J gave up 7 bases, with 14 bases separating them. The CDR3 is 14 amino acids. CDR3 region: CASSSAGGINEQFF. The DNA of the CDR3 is TGTGCCAGCAGTTCAGCAGGAGGGATAAATGAGCAGTTCTTC.

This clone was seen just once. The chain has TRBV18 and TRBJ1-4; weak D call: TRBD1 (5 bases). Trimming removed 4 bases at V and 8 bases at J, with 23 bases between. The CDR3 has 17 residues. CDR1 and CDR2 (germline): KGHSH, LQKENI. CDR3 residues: CASSLRLSGQGGEKLFF. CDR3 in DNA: TGTGCCAGCTCACTACGGCTGAGTGGGCAGGGCGGAGAAAAACTGTTTTTT.

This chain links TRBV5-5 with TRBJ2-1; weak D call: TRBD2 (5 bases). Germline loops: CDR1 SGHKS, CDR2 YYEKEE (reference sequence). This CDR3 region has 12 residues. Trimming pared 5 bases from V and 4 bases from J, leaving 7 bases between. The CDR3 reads CASRTGYNEQFF. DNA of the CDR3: TGTGCCAGCAGAACGGGGTACAATGAGCAGTTCTTC.

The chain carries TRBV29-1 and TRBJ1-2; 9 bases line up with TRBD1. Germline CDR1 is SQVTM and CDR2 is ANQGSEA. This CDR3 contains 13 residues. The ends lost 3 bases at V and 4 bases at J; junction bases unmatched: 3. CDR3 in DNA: TGCAGCGTTGACCGGGACAGGGCCTATGGCTACACCTTC. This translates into CSVDRDRAYGYTF.

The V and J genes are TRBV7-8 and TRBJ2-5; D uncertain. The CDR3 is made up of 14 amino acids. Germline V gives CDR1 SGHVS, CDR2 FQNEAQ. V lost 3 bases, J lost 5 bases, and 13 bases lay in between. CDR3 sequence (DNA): TGTGCCAGCAGCTTCTTCTCTAGTCGGGAGACCCAGTACTTC. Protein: CASSFFSSRETQYF. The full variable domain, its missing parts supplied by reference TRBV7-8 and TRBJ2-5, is GAGVSQSPRYKVAKRGQDVALRCDPISGHVSLFWYQQALGQGPEFLTYFQNEAQLDKSGLPSDRFFAERPEGSVSTLKIQRTQQEDSAVYLCASSFFSSRETQYFGPGTRLLVL.